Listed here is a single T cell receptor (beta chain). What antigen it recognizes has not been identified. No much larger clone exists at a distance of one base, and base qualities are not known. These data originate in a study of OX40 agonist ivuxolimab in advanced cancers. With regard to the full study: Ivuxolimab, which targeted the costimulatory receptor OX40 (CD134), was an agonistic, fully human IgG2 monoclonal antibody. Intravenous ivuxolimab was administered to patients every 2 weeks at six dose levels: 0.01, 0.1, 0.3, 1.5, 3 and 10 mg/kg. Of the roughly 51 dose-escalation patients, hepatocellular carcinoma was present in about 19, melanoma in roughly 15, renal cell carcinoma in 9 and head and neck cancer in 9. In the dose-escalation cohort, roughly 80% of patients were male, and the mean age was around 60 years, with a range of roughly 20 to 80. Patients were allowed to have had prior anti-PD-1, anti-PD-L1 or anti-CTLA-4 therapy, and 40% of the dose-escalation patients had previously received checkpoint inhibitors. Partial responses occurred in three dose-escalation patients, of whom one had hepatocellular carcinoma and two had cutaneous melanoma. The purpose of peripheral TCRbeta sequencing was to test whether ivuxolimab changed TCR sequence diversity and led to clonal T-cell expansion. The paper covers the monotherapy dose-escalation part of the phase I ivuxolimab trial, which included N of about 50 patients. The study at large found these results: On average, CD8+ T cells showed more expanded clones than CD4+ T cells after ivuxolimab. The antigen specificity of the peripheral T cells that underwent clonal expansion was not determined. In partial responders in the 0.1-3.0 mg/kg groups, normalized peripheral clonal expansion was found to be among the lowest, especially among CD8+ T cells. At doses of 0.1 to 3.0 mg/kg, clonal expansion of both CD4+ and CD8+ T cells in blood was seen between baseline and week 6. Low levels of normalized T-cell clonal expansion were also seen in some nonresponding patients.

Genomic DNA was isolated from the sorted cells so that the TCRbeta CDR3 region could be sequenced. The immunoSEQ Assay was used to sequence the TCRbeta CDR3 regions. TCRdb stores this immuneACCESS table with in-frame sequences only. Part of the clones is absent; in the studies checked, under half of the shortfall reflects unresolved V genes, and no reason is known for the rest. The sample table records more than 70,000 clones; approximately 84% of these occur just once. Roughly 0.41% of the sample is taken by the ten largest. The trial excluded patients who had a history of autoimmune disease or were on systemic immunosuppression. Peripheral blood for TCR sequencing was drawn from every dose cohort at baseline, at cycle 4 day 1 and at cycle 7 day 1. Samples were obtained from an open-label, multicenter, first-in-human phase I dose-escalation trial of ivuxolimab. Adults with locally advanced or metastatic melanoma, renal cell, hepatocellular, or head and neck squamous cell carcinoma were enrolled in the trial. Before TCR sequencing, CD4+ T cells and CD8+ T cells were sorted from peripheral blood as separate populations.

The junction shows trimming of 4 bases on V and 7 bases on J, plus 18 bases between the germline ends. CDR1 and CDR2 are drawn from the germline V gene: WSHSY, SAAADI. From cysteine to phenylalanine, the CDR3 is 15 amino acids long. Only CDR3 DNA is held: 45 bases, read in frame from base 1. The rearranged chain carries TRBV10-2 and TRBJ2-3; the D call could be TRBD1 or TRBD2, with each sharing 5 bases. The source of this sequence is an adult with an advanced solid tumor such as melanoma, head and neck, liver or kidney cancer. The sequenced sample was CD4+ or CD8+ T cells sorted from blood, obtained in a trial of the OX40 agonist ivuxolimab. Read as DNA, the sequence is TGCGCCAGCAGTGCTGGGCTCCGGGACGAGTATACGCAGTATTTT. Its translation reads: CASSAGLRDEYTQYF.